This T cell receptor (beta chain) was recovered during a study of cytomegalovirus exposure and HLA in healthy donors. Findings and caveats of the study: Usually a TCR sequence was rare, but some public TCRs were found in many donors. Cytomegalovirus-associated TCR beta chains were listed, numbering 164. In vitro checks showed that a few CMV-associated chains really do target CMV antigens. With later analysis, a missense DCLRE1C variant became linked to TCR beta V- and J-gene trimming.

The CDR3 consists of 12 residues. V lost 4 bases and J 0 bases, leaving 6 bases between the germline ends. Germline-derived CDR1 and CDR2 are SQVTM and ANQGSEA. A note on this clone: Its matching antigen is unknown.

It was with 60 Vbeta and 13 Jbeta primers that the PCR ran. Using immunoSEQ multiplex PCR, the repertoire was profiled, and TCRdb retains in-frame clones only, with some absent. Of 140,000 to 150,000 clones detected, around 80% appear once; the ten largest clones hold 2.5% to 3%. The receptor's source is a female donor in good health and CMV-seronegative. Sequenced material: PBMCs. The V gene is TRBV29-1, the J gene TRBJ1-1; a weak D match, TRBD1 (5 bases). CDR3 DNA: TGCAGCGTTGCCAGGGTGAACACTGAAGCTTTCTTT. This sequence encodes CSVARVNTEAFF.